Presented here are 12 T cell receptor beta chains from one specimen sequenced in a study of shared clonotypes between healthy human individuals. The data were produced by immunoSEQ multiplex PCR, yet TCRdb's version contains in-frame clones alone and is incomplete. The sample shows a few million clones, roughly 90% of them seen only once. The specimen sequenced was naive CD4+ T cells from PBMCs. Documented subset: CD45RA+ positively selected. The receptors here all came from a man between 18 and 29 years old in good health. Some clones in this sample may be carry-over from other donors' samples.

This clone was found once. The chain recombines TRBV19 with TRBJ1-1, with 9 bases lining up with TRBD1. V shed 4 bases, J shed 6 bases, and the junction held 9 bases outside the gene matches. Germline CDR1 LNHDA, CDR2 SQIVND (reference sequence). There are 15 residues in the CDR3. The CDR3 region is CASSNPGQGSPEAFF. The CDR3 DNA sequence: TGTGCCAGTAGTAACCCGGGACAGGGTTCGCCTGAAGCTTTCTTT. Based on the CDR3 plus reference TRBV19 and TRBJ1-1, the full variable domain is DGGITQSPKYLFRKEGQNVTLSCEQNLNHDAMYWYRQDPGQGLRLIYYSQIVNDFQKGDIAEGYSVSREKKESFPLTVTSAQKNPTAFYLCASSNPGQGSPEAFFGQGTRLTVV.

The chain is built from TRBV25-1 and TRBJ2-7; the match to TRBD2 covers 8 bases. CDR1 MGHDK and CDR2 SYGVNS come from the germline V gene. V was pared by 6 bases and J by 2 bases, with 3 bases of the junction left unmatched. This CDR3 comprises 13 residues. Here the CDR3 DNA reads TGTGCCAGCAGACTAGCGGACGCCTACGAGCAGTACTTC. Its translation: CASRLADAYEQYF.

This clone has a single count. The rearrangement links TRBV15 to TRBJ2-7; tentative D call: TRBD2 (5 bases). V dropped 4 bases and J dropped 1 base, with 14 bases sitting between them. Germline loops: CDR1 LNHNV, CDR2 YYDKDF (reference sequence). This CDR3 spans 15 amino acids. CDR3 nucleotides: TGTGCCACCAGCATATTGAGGGAGCCTTCCTACGAGCAGTACTTC. This codes for CATSILREPSYEQYF.

In regard to this clone: Other DNA sequences of this sample code for an identical CDR3. This chain links TRBV7-9 with TRBJ1-5; possibly TRBD1 for D (6 bases). CDR1 is SEHNR, CDR2 FQNEAQ, per germline (reference sequence). This CDR3 has 14 amino acids. V dropped 5 bases and J dropped 2 bases, with 10 bases sitting between them. In DNA, the CDR3 is TGTGCCAGCAGCCAGGGGCAGGGCAATCAGCCCCAGCATTTT. Translated: CASSQGQGNQPQHF. The whole variable domain, filled in from reference TRBV7-9 and TRBJ1-5, reads DTGVSQNPRHKITKRGQNVTFRCDPISEHNRLYWYRQTLGQGPEFLTYFQNEAQLEKSRLLSDRFSAERPKGSFSTLEIQRTEQGDSAMYLCASSQGQGNQPQHFGDGTRLSIL.

This chain connects TRBV5-1 to TRBJ1-4; a possible D gene is TRBD1 (5 bases). CDR1 and CDR2 from the germline V gene are SGHRS and YFSETQ. V gave up 0 bases and J gave up 8 bases, with 14 bases separating them. The CDR3 runs to 15 residues. DNA of the CDR3: TGCGCCAGCAGCTTGGGGACAACGACCATAGAAAAACTGTTTTTT. Its protein product is CASSLGTTTIEKLFF.

The V and J genes are TRBV5-4 and TRBJ2-1, with D tentatively TRBD2 (5 bases). The CDR3 extends over 12 amino acids. V was clipped by 4 bases and J by 6 bases, with 8 bases between them. CDR1 SGHNT and CDR2 YYREEE come from the germline V gene (reference sequence). The chain's CDR3 is CASSTRSNEQFF. CDR3 nucleotides: TGTGCCAGCAGCACTAGGTCCAATGAGCAGTTCTTC.

The J gene is TRBJ2-2, the V gene TRBV18, with TRBD2 identical over 11 bases. Unmatched junction bases numbered 4, after V lost 5 bases and J lost 2 bases. This CDR3 has 16 amino acids. Germline CDR1 KGHSH, CDR2 LQKENI. DNA for the CDR3: TGTGCCAGCTCAGGGGGACTAGCGGAAAACACCGGGGAGCTGTTTTTT. Translated: CASSGGLAENTGELFF.

The chain uses TRBV25-1 and TRBJ2-2; 8 positions match TRBD2. The CDR3 has 18 amino acids. Germline V lookup: CDR1 MGHDK, CDR2 SYGVNS. Trimming cost V 5 bases and J 6 bases; bases outside gene matches: 17. The CDR3 DNA follows: TGTGCCAGCAGTCCCGCCGCGGGTAGCGGGATGAGTCCCGGGGAGCTGTTTTTT. It translates to CASSPAAGSGMSPGELFF.

The CDR3 region is CASSGGYGNTEAFF. The CDR3 DNA follows: TGCGCCAGCAGCGGGGGGTACGGGAACACTGAAGCTTTCTTT. J is TRBJ1-1 and V is TRBV5-1, with D possibly matching TRBD1 (5 bases). The CDR3 runs to 14 residues. Trimming shortened V by 4 bases and J by 1 base, and 11 bases separated the two germline ends. Germline-derived CDR1 and CDR2 are SGHRS and YFSETQ.

The chain recombines TRBV5-1 with TRBJ2-5; 8 nucleotides line up with TRBD1. J was trimmed by 4 bases and V by 2 bases; bases with no gene match: 10. The V gene's germline CDR1 is SGHRS and CDR2 YFSETQ. This CDR3 spans 16 amino acids. The CDR3 bases are TGCGCCAGCAGCTTACACCTGACAGGGGTCGGAGAGACCCAGTACTTC. Translating it yields CASSLHLTGVGETQYF.

In this sample, this clone turned up once. The rearrangement links TRBV13 to TRBJ2-7; 9 nucleotides agree with TRBD2. Germline assignment: CDR1 PRHDT and CDR2 FYEKMQ (reference sequence). V shed 6 bases and J 0 bases; nucleotides not matched to a gene: 3. The CDR3 sequence is 14 residues long. The CDR3 DNA sequence: TGTGCCAGCAGATCAGCGGGAGGCTCCTACGAGCAGTACTTC. Its protein is CASRSAGGSYEQYF.

This clone occurred once. This chain joins TRBV30 and TRBJ2-1; possibly TRBD1 for D (5 bases). Trimming shortened V by 1 base and J by 10 bases, and 14 bases separated the two germline ends. Germline V gives CDR1 GTSNPN, CDR2 SVGIG (reference sequence). This CDR3 has 13 residues. In DNA form, the CDR3 reads TGTGCCTGGAGTGCCAACATAGGGGCCGAGCAGTTCTTC. Its protein is CAWSANIGAEQFF.